Listed here are 29 T cell receptor beta chains from one sample, sequenced in a study of blood T cells in healthy people across ages. Through a sample-barcoded 5' primer and a J-beta primer mix, a second PCR was run for roughly 6 to 11 cycles. Each CDR3 protein is one row after TCRdb ran MiXCR on the 5' RACE reads. Of around 690,000 distinct CDR3 sequences in the sample, 58% were seen once. The sample was blood. These receptors all come from a man aged 60 to 69 in good health.

The rearrangement uses TRBV6-2 or TRBV6-3 and TRBJ2-1; D is uncertain. Germline-derived CDR1 and CDR2 are MNHEY and SVGEGT. V shed 5 bases and J shed 9 bases, with 11 bases lying between them. The CDR3 length is 12 residues. The CDR3 sequence is CASSIFSIEQFF. DNA for the CDR3: TGTGCCAGCAGTATTTTTAGCATTGAGCAGTTCTTC.

This clonotype was detected ten times or more. Here the CDR3 reads CASSGAYGSQETQYF. The CDR3 DNA follows: TGTGCCAGCAGTGGGGCTTACGGCTCACAAGAGACCCAGTACTTC. The chain employs TRBV2 and TRBJ2-5; D is unclear. Trimming shortened V by 4 bases and J by 2 bases, and 14 bases separated the two germline ends. CDR1 is SNHLY, CDR2 FYNNEI, per germline. CDR3 length: 15 amino acids.

V is TRBV7-2 and J is TRBJ2-2; D not resolved. The germline CDR1 and CDR2 sequences are SGHTA and FQGNSA. This CDR3 region has 13 residues. Trimming took off 2 bases at V and 6 bases at J, with 7 bases between the two ends. For the CDR3, the DNA is TGTGCCAGCAGCTTAAGACCGGCCGGGGAGCTGTTTTTT. It yields the protein CASSLRPAGELFF. Full variable domain (missing parts from reference TRBV7-2 and TRBJ2-2): GAGVSQSPSNKVTEKGKDVELRCDPISGHTALYWYRQSLGQGLEFLIYFQGNSAPDKSGLPSDRFSAERTGGSVSTLTIQRTQQEDSAVYLCASSLRPAGELFFGEGSRLTVL.

CDR3 residues: CASSGTGGSHEQYF. CDR3 DNA sequence: TGTGCCAGCAGTGGGACAGGGGGTTCCCACGAGCAGTACTTC. The J gene is TRBJ2-1, the V gene TRBV2, with TRBD1 matching 10 bases. The J call is doubtful: the DNA matches TRBJ2-7 better. Germline CDR1 reads SNHLY; CDR2 reads FYNNEI. There are 14 residues in the CDR3.

This clonotype was counted between two and nine times. The rearrangement uses TRBV29-1 and TRBJ2-3, with unresolved D. This CDR3 region has 15 residues. Between the trimmed V and J ends, which lost 0 bases and 2 bases, there was a span of 12 bases. Per the germline V gene, CDR1 is SQVTM and CDR2 is ANQGSEA. The CDR3 DNA follows: TGCAGCGTTGAAGATCGGCAGACCTACACAGATACGCAGTATTTT. The encoded protein is CSVEDRQTYTDTQYF.

There are a few counts of this clonotype. The chain joins TRBV29-1 to TRBJ2-5, with D perhaps TRBD1 or TRBD2 (6 bases each). Trimming shortened V by 8 bases and J by 5 bases, and 18 bases separated the two germline ends. The CDR3 has 13 amino acids. CDR1 SQVTM and CDR2 ANQGSEA come from the germline V gene. CDR3 coding DNA: TGCAGCATCCGCGGAGGGGGTCTGGAGACCCAGTACTTC. Protein product: CSIRGGGLETQYF.

The chain links TRBV25-1 to TRBJ1-6; 7 nucleotides agree with TRBD1. This CDR3 is built from 18 residues. The V gene's germline CDR1 is MGHDK and CDR2 SYGVNS. V lost 3 bases to trimming and J lost 0 bases; unmatched junction nucleotides: 8. CDR3 DNA: TGTGCCAGCAGTGACCGTGGACAGGCGATCTCCTATAATTCACCCCTCCACTTT. This codes for CASSDRGQAISYNSPLHF.

J is TRBJ2-7 and V is TRBV25-1; perhaps TRBD1 as D (6 bases). Germline CDR1 and CDR2: MGHDK and SYGVNS. The V end was cut by 7 bases, the J end by 4 bases, with 14 bases between. The CDR3 covers 13 residues. The CDR3 is CASTRGGGYEQYF. The CDR3 DNA is TGTGCCAGCACCCGTGGGGGCGGATACGAGCAGTACTTC.

The chain carries TRBV2 and TRBJ2-5; no definite D call. V was pared by 7 bases and J by 5 bases, with 14 bases between. Germline CDR1 is SNHLY and CDR2 is FYNNEI. The CDR3 loop spans 13 amino acids. The CDR3 nucleotides are TGTGCCAGCAACACAGTGGTGGCGGAGACCCAGTACTTC. Amino acid sequence: CASNTVVAETQYF.

The rearrangement links TRBV4-1 to TRBJ2-1, with 8 bases that match TRBD2. Germline trimming cut 1 base from V and 6 bases from J; bases unmatched to any gene: 11. CDR1 and CDR2 from the germline V gene are MGHRA and YSYEKL. CDR3 size: 17 residues. As DNA, the CDR3 is TGCGCCAGCAGCCAAGGGTTAGCGGGACGAGGGGGCAATGAGCAGTTCTTC. Translated: CASSQGLAGRGGNEQFF.

This chain's CDR3 is CASSLEQKNIQYF. Here the CDR3 DNA reads TGCGCCAGCAGCTTGGAGCAGAAAAACATTCAGTACTTC. The J gene is TRBJ2-4, the V gene TRBV5-1; D gene unclear. Per germline, CDR1 SGHRS and CDR2 YFSETQ. The CDR3 length is 13 residues. Trimming pared 0 bases from V and 4 bases from J, leaving 5 bases between.

The chain employs TRBV5-6 and TRBJ2-7; D remains ambiguous. Germline CDR1 SGHDT, CDR2 YYEEEE. This CDR3 has 14 residues. Trimming shortened V by 4 bases and J by 2 bases, and 13 bases separated the two germline ends. CDR3 coding DNA: TGTGCCAGCAGCCTGCCTACAGACCCCTACGAGCAGTACTTC. Translated, it gives CASSLPTDPYEQYF.

This clonotype was detected ten times or more. The chain has TRBV20-1 and TRBJ2-5; perhaps TRBD1 as D (5 bases). Germline V gene lookup returns CDR1 DFQATT and CDR2 SNEGSKA (reference sequence). Trimming removed 2 bases from V and 3 bases from J, with 7 bases in between. The CDR3 loop spans 12 amino acids. CDR3 in amino acids: CSARQGEETQYF. CDR3 nucleotide sequence: TGCAGTGCTAGACAGGGCGAAGAGACCCAGTACTTC.

This chain uses TRBV18 with TRBJ2-7; possible D gene TRBD1, 5 bases. The end of the DNA aligns better with TRBJ2-5, so the J call may be wrong. Germline V gene sequence: CDR1 KGHSH, CDR2 LQKENI. CDR3 size: 14 residues. Written as DNA, the CDR3 is TGTGCCAGCTCACCGCTAAGGGGCACAGAGACCCAGTACTTC. Encoded protein: CASSPLRGTETQYF.

This clonotype has only a few counts. The chain employs TRBV20-1 and TRBJ1-2, with D unresolved. The CDR3 is made up of 14 amino acids. The V end lost 0 bases, the J end lost 5 bases, and 13 bases lay between the germline ends. Germline V CDR1 and CDR2: DFQATT, SNEGSKA (reference sequence). This CDR3 reads CSARDVSSGYGYTF. DNA of the CDR3: TGCAGTGCTAGAGATGTCAGCTCAGGATATGGCTACACCTTC.

This clonotype was recorded a few times. The rearrangement joins TRBV7-9 to TRBJ2-1; D gene unclear. The CDR3 extends over 13 amino acids. Germline-derived CDR1 and CDR2 are SEHNR and FQNEAQ (reference sequence). V was trimmed by 7 bases and J by 8 bases, leaving 15 bases between them. The CDR3 loop is CASTPGTSHEQFF. For the CDR3, the DNA is TGTGCCAGCACCCCTGGAACCAGCCATGAGCAGTTCTTC.

This clonotype was counted many times. The J gene is TRBJ1-2, the V gene TRBV2; possible D gene TRBD1, 6 bases. Germline assignment: CDR1 SNHLY and CDR2 FYNNEI. With 4 bases removed from V and 8 bases from J, the gap between germline ends came to 14 bases. This CDR3 region has 13 residues. The CDR3 loop reads CASSVSGAKGYTF. CDR3 nucleotides: TGTGCCAGCAGTGTATCGGGGGCAAAAGGCTACACCTTC.

The rearrangement uses TRBV4-2 and TRBJ1-1; D is possibly TRBD1 (6 bases). The CDR3 runs 14 residues. With 4 bases removed from V and 5 bases from J, the gap between germline ends came to 14 bases. Per the germline V gene, CDR1 is LGHNA and CDR2 is YNFKEQ. As DNA, the CDR3 is TGTGCCAGCAGCCTAGCCGGGACATTTACTGAAGCTTTCTTT. It yields the protein CASSLAGTFTEAFF.

The chain combines TRBV6-2 or TRBV6-3 with TRBJ2-1, with D perhaps being TRBD1 or TRBD2 (5 bases each). The CDR3 contains 13 residues. Trimming pared 1 base from V and 8 bases from J, leaving 9 bases between. Germline values: CDR1 MNHEY, CDR2 SVGEGT. The CDR3 sequence is CASSYLGRDEQFF. The CDR3 nucleotides read TGTGCCAGCAGTTACTTGGGACGGGATGAGCAGTTCTTC.

This clonotype showed up just once. The chain employs TRBV28 and TRBJ2-1; a weak D match, TRBD1 (6 bases). Germline CDR1 reads MDHEN; CDR2 reads SYDVKM. V lost 10 bases to trimming and J lost 2 bases, with 15 bases between them. The CDR3 runs to 14 residues. CDR3 DNA sequence: TGTGCCACTGAGAAGGGGGATGCCTACAATGAGCAGTTCTTC. Residues: CATEKGDAYNEQFF.

This rearrangement joins TRBV6-2 or TRBV6-3 to TRBJ1-6; TRBD1 agrees at 10 bases. The CDR3 runs 16 residues. Germline V gene lookup returns CDR1 MNHEY and CDR2 SVGEGT. The V segment lost 6 bases and the J segment 2 bases; nucleotides outside the gene matches: 4. The CDR3 nucleotides read TGTGCCAGCAGGGAGACAGGGGGCGCCTATAATTCACCCCTCCACTTT. Protein product: CASRETGGAYNSPLHF.

This clonotype was picked up a small number of times. The chain combines TRBV20-1 with TRBJ1-2, with 8 positions matching TRBD1. CDR1 and CDR2 (germline): DFQATT, SNEGSKA (reference sequence). V lost 3 bases, J lost 8 bases, and 14 bases stayed unmatched. This CDR3 is 15 amino acids long. The CDR3 DNA reads TGCAGTGCTAGCCTGGGCGATACAGGGGGGAACGGCTACACCTTC. This gives the protein CSASLGDTGGNGYTF.

V and J are TRBV20-1 and TRBJ1-2; 8 bases are shared with TRBD1. Germline V gene data show CDR1 as DFQATT and CDR2 as SNEGSKA (reference sequence). The junction had 1 base not matched to a gene; V was cut back by 2 bases and J by 2 bases. The CDR3 runs to 13 residues. CDR3 protein: CSARWTGNYGYTF. The CDR3 coding sequence is TGCAGTGCTAGATGGACAGGGAACTATGGCTACACCTTC.

The V and J genes are TRBV7-2 and TRBJ2-1; D is undetermined. This CDR3 region has 14 residues. Per the germline V gene, CDR1 is SGHTA and CDR2 is FQGNSA. V lost 3 bases and J 5 bases, leaving 11 bases between the germline ends. CDR3 DNA: TGTGCCAGCAGCTTGGAAGCCGCAAACAATGAGCAGTTCTTC. Its protein is CASSLEAANNEQFF.

CDR3 loop: CASSRTGRLAGSGLGQFF. CDR3 nucleotide sequence: TGCGCCAGCAGCAGGACAGGTAGACTAGCGGGTTCCGGTTTAGGGCAGTTCTTC. The rearrangement joins TRBV5-1 to TRBJ2-1; TRBD2 aligns across 10 bases. Germline assignment: CDR1 SGHRS and CDR2 YFSETQ. The V and J ends lost 4 bases and 12 bases, in that order; junction bases with no gene match: 22. CDR3 length equals 18 residues. Complete variable domain (other parts from reference TRBV5-1 and TRBJ2-1): KAGVTQTPRYLIKTRGQQVTLSCSPISGHRSVSWYQQTPGQGLQFLFEYFSETQRNKGNFPGRFSGRQFSNSRSEMNVSTLELGDSALYLCASSRTGRLAGSGLGQFFGPGTRLTVL.

This clonotype was observed a single time. The rearrangement uses TRBV6-2 or TRBV6-3 and TRBJ1-4; 7 positions agree with TRBD1. Germline V lookup: CDR1 MNHEY, CDR2 SVGEGT. This CDR3 spans 16 amino acids. J was trimmed by 6 bases and V by 2 bases; bases with no gene match: 9. CDR3 DNA sequence: TGTGCCAGCAGTTACCCCCGACAGGGAGGGGATGAAAAACTGTTTTTT. This encodes CASSYPRQGGDEKLFF.

V usage is TRBV29-1 and J usage is TRBJ2-5; D not certain. There are 14 residues in the CDR3. V lost 4 bases to trimming and J lost 3 bases, with 15 bases between them. Germline V gene sequence: CDR1 SQVTM, CDR2 ANQGSEA. The DNA of the CDR3 is TGCAGCGTTGCCCGAGGCGGACCTAAAGAGACCCAGTACTTC. The encoded protein is CSVARGGPKETQYF. The complete variable domain, with remaining parts taken from reference TRBV29-1 and TRBJ2-5, reads SAVISQKPSRDICQRGTSLTIQCQVDSQVTMMFWYRQQPGQSLTLIATANQGSEATYESGFVIDKFPISRPNLTFSTLTVSNMSPEDSSIYLCSVARGGPKETQYFGPGTRLLVL.

J is TRBJ2-4 and V is TRBV5-1; D is possibly TRBD1 (6 bases). The CDR3 is 14 residues long. CDR1 is SGHRS, CDR2 YFSETQ, per germline. V dropped 5 bases and J dropped 2 bases, with 11 bases sitting between them. The CDR3 DNA is TGCGCCAGCAGTATAGGACAGTCCAAAAACATTCAGTACTTC. It is translated as CASSIGQSKNIQYF.

This chain joins TRBV7-6 and TRBJ1-1; tentative D call: TRBD1 (5 bases). Trimming took 1 base from V and 7 from J, leaving 10 bases between them. The CDR3 is 13 residues long. Germline CDR1 is SGHVS and CDR2 is FNYEAQ. DNA for the CDR3: TGTGCCAGCAGCTTAGTTTCAGGGCGTGAAGCTTTCTTT. The encoded protein is CASSLVSGREAFF.